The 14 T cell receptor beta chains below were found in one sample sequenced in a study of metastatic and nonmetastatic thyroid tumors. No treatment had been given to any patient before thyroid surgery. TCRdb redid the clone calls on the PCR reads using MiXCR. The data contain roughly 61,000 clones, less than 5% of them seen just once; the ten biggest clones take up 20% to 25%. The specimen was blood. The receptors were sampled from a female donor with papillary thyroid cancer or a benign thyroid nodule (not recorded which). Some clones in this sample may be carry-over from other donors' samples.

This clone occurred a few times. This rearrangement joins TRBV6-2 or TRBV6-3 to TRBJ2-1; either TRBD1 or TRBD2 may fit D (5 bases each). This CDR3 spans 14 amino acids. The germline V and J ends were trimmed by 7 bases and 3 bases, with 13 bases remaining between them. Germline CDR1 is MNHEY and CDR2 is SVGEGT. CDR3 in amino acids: CASIRDVYYNEQFF. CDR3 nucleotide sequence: TGTGCCAGCATCCGGGACGTATACTACAATGAGCAGTTCTTC.

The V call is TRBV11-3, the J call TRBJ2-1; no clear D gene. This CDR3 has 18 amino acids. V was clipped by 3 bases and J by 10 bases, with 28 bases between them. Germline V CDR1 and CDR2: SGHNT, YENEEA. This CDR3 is CASSFITRSWKGLAEQFF. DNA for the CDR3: TGTGCCAGCAGCTTTATTACCCGTAGTTGGAAGGGCTTAGCCGAGCAGTTCTTC.

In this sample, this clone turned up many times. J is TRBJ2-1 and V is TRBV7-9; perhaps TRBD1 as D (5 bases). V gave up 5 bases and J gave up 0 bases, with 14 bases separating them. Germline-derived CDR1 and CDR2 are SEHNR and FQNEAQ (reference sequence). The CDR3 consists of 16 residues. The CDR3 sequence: CASSGRTNYSYNEQFF. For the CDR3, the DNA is TGTGCCAGCAGCGGCAGGACAAATTACTCCTACAATGAGCAGTTCTTC. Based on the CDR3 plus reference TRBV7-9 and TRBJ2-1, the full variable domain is DTGVSQNPRHKITKRGQNVTFRCDPISEHNRLYWYRQTLGQGPEFLTYFQNEAQLEKSRLLSDRFSAERPKGSFSTLEIQRTEQGDSAMYLCASSGRTNYSYNEQFFGPGTRLTVL.

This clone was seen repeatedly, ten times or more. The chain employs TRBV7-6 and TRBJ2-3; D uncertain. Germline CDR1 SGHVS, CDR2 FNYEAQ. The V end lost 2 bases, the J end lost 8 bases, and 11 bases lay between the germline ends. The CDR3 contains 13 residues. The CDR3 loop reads CASSLLMGGTQYF. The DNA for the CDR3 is TGTGCCAGCAGCTTATTAATGGGTGGTACGCAGTATTTT.

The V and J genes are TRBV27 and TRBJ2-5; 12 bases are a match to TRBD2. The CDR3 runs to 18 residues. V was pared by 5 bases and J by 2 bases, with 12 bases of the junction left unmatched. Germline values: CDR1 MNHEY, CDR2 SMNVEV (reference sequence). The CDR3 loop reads CASSAYPRLAGGQETQYF. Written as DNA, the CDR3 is TGTGCCAGCAGTGCCTACCCCAGGCTAGCGGGAGGGCAAGAGACCCAGTACTTC.

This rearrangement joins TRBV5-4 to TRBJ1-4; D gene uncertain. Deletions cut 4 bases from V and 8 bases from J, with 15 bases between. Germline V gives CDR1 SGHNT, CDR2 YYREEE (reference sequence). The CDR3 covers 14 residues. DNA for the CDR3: TGTGCCAGCAGCGGCGAGGGTACGAGGGAAAAACTGTTTTTT. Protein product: CASSGEGTREKLFF.

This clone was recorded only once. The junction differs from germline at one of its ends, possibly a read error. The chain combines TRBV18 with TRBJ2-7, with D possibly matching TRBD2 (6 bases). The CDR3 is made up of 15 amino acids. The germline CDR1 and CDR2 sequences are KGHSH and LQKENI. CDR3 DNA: TGTGCCCGCTCAACACGGACGGGCGGGGTTTACGAGCAGTACTTC. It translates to CARSTRTGGVYEQYF.

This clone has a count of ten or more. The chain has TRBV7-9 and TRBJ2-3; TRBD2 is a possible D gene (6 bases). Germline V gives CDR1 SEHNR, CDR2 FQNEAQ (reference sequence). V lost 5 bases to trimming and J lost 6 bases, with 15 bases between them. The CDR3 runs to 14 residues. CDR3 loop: CASSPGTAGDTQYF. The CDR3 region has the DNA TGTGCCAGCAGCCCAGGGACTGCGGGCGATACGCAGTATTTT.

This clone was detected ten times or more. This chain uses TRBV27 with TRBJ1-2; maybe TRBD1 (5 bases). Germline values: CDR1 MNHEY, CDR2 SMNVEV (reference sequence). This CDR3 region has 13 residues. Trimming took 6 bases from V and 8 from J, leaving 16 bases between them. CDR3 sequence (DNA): TGTGCCAGCAGCCTCCGGGGGGTGTTGGGCTACACCTTC. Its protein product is CASSLRGVLGYTF.

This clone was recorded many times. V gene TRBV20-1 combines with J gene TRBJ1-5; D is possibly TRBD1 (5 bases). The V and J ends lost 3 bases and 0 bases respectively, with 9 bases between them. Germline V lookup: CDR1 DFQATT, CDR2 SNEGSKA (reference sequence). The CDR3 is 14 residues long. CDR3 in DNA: TGCAGTGCTAGGGGGGGGTATAGCAATCAGCCCCAGCATTTT. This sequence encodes CSARGGYSNQPQHF.

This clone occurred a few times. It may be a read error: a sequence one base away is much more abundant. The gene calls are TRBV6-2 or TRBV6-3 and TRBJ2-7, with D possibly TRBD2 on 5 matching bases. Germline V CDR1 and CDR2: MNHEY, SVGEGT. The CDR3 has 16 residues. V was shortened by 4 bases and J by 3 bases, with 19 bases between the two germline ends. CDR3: CASSCPWSGRVYEQYF. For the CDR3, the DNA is TGTGCCAGCAGTTGCCCCTGGAGCGGCAGAGTCTACGAGCAGTACTTC.

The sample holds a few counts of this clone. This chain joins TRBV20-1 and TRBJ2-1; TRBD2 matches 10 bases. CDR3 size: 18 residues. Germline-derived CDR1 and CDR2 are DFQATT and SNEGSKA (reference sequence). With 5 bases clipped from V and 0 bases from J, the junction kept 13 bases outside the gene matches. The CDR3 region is CSAPRPGLAYSSYNEQFF. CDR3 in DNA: TGCAGTGCTCCGAGGCCGGGACTAGCGTATAGCTCCTACAATGAGCAGTTCTTC.

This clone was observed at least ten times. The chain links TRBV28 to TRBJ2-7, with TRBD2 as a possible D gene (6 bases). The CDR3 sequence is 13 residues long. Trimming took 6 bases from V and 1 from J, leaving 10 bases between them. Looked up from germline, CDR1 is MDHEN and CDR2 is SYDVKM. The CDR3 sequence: CASRSGSSYEQYF. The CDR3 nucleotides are TGTGCCAGCAGGTCCGGGAGTTCCTACGAGCAGTACTTC.

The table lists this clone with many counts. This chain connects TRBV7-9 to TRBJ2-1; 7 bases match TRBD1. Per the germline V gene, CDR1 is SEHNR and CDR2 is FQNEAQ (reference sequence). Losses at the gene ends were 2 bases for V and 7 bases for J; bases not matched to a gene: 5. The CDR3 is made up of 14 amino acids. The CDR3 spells CASSLRTGWNEQFF. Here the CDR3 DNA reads TGTGCCAGCAGCTTACGGACAGGATGGAATGAGCAGTTCTTC.